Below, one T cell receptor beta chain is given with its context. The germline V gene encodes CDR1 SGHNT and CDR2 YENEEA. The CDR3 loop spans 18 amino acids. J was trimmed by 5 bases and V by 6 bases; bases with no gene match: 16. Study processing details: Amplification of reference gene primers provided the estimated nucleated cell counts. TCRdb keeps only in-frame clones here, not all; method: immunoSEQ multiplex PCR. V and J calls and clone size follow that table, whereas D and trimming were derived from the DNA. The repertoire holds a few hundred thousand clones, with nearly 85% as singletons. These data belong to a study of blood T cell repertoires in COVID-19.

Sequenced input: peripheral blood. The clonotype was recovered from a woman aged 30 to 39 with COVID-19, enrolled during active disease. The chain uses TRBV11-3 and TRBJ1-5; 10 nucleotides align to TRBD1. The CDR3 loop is CASSQSTVDRGRDQPQHF. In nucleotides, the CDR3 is TGTGCCAGCAGTCAATCCACGGTCGACAGGGGGCGAGATCAGCCCCAGCATTTT.